The present T cell receptor beta chain was sequenced within a study of blood T cell repertoires in COVID-19. The length of the CDR3 is 15 residues. Trimming stripped 1 base from V and 5 bases from J, with 15 bases between. Germline V gene data show CDR1 as GTSNPN and CDR2 as SVGIG (reference sequence). Clones were read by immunoSEQ multiplex PCR, and TCRdb kept only the in-frame ones, dropping some. The sample has around 56,000 clones, about nine tenths seen once. This sequence originates from a woman in her sixties with active or convalescent COVID-19. The sequenced sample was peripheral blood. The chain carries TRBV30 and TRBJ2-1, with a weak D call TRBD2 (5 bases). DNA of the CDR3: TGTGCCTGGAGTGGACGGCTAGCTCTCAACAATGAGCAGTTCTTC. It specifies CAWSGRLALNNEQFF.